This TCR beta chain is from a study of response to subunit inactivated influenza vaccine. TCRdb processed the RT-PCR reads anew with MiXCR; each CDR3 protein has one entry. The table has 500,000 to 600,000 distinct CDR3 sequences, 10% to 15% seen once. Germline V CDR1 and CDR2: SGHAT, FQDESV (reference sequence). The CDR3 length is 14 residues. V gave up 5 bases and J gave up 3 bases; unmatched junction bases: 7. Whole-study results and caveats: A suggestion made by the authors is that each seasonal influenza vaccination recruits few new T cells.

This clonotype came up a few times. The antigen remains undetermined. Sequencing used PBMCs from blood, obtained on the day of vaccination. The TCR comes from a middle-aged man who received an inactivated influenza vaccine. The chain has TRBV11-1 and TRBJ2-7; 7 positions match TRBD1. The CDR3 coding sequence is TGTGCCAGCAGCCCGTGGGGACAGATCTACGAGCAGTACTTC. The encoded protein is CASSPWGQIYEQYF.